These 20 T cell receptor beta chains were sequenced from one sample in a study of CD8+ T cells in alopecia areata. After isolation, RNA underwent reverse transcription to generate cDNA as the sequencing template. The data were produced by immunoSEQ multiplex PCR, yet TCRdb's version contains in-frame clones alone and is incomplete. The data hold roughly 120,000 clones, with around 61% observed a single time. The sequenced material came from CD4+ T cells sorted from blood. All receptors derive from a human donor in good health.

The chain has TRBV5-1 and TRBJ2-3; TRBD2 aligns across 10 bases. CDR1 and CDR2 from the germline V gene are SGHRS and YFSETQ. V shed 0 bases and J 0 bases; nucleotides not matched to a gene: 1. This CDR3 has 16 residues. CDR3 sequence reads: CASSLVAGGSTDTQYF. The DNA for the CDR3 is TGCGCCAGCAGCTTGGTAGCGGGGGGTAGCACAGATACGCAGTATTTT.

About this clone itself: A read error may account for a junction end that differs from germline. The chain couples TRBV5-1 to TRBJ2-1; possibly TRBD1 or TRBD2 for D (7 bases each). The CDR3 consists of 14 residues. Germline values: CDR1 SGHRS, CDR2 YFSETQ. The CDR3 protein is CASSRNSQGTTEVF. CDR3 nucleotide sequence: TGCGCCAGCAGCCGAAATTCACAGGGGACTACAGAAGTCTTC. Using reference TRBV5-1 and TRBJ2-1 for the parts outside the CDR3, the full variable domain is KAGVTQTPRYLIKTRGQQVTLSCSPISGHRSVSWYQQTPGQGLQFLFEYFSETQRNKGNFPGRFSGRQFSNSRSEMNVSTLELGDSALYLCASSRNSQGTTEVFGPGTRLTVL.

V gene TRBV7-6 combines with J gene TRBJ2-5; 8 nucleotides line up with TRBD1. V gave up 5 bases and J gave up 4 bases; unmatched junction bases: 9. This CDR3 spans 15 amino acids. Germline V CDR1 and CDR2: SGHVS, FNYEAQ. CDR3 in DNA: TGTGCCAGCAGCCCCCTGAGGACAGGGCGAGAGACCCAGTACTTC. Translated, it gives CASSPLRTGRETQYF.

The V and J genes are TRBV4-1 and TRBJ1-1, with D unresolved. This CDR3 is built from 14 residues. With 0 bases removed from V and 3 bases from J, the gap between germline ends came to 8 bases. CDR1 is MGHRA and CDR2 is YSYEKL in the germline V gene. The CDR3 reads CASSQEAGYTEAFF. The CDR3 DNA is TGCGCCAGCAGCCAAGAGGCCGGGTACACTGAAGCTTTCTTT.

V and J are TRBV30 and TRBJ2-7; D unresolved. The CDR3 is made up of 13 amino acids. In germline, CDR1 is GTSNPN, CDR2 SVGIG (reference sequence). V was trimmed by 5 bases and J by 5 bases, leaving 16 bases between them. The CDR3 reads CAWGVGIRNEQYF. In nucleotides, the CDR3 is TGTGCCTGGGGGGTAGGGATCCGAAACGAGCAGTACTTC.

The V call is TRBV18, the J call TRBJ2-1; D may correspond to TRBD1 or TRBD2 (5 bases each). V lost 2 bases, J lost 6 bases, and 5 bases lay in between. Germline CDR1 and CDR2: KGHSH and LQKENI. This CDR3 region has 12 residues. CDR3: CASSPGGNEQFF. CDR3 bases: TGTGCCAGCTCACCAGGGGGCAATGAGCAGTTCTTC.

The chain has TRBV6-5 and TRBJ1-2, with D unresolved. Germline assignment: CDR1 MNHEY and CDR2 SVGAGI. This CDR3 has 13 residues. Trimming left V 6 bases short and J 1 base short, with 9 bases between. For the CDR3, the DNA is TGTGCCAGCAGCCTTCAGGTTAACTATGGCTACACCTTC. Protein product: CASSLQVNYGYTF.

The chain has TRBV7-9 and TRBJ1-1, with no clear D. Trimming removed 5 bases from V and 1 base from J, with 8 bases in between. CDR1 is SEHNR and CDR2 is FQNEAQ in the germline V gene (reference sequence). CDR3 size: 13 residues. CDR3 coding DNA: TGTGCCAGCAGCCTTCAAGAGAACACTGAAGCTTTCTTT. Amino acids: CASSLQENTEAFF.

The chain combines TRBV7-9 with TRBJ1-4, with D possibly TRBD1 on 5 matching bases. From germline, CDR1 is SEHNR and CDR2 FQNEAQ (reference sequence). The ends were cut back, 5 bases at V and 8 bases at J, with 15 bases in the middle. The CDR3 has 14 amino acids. The CDR3 nucleotides are TGTGCCAGCAGCCTTCGAGGGACCGGAGAAAAACTGTTTTTT. Its protein is CASSLRGTGEKLFF.

In its sample, this clone was seen many times. The chain uses TRBV4-1 and TRBJ2-5; 8 bases agree with TRBD2. Germline V lookup: CDR1 MGHRA, CDR2 YSYEKL. This CDR3 spans 15 amino acids. V lost 4 bases and J lost 1; bases outside the gene matches: 5. The CDR3 nucleotides are TGCGCCAGCAGCCTTGCGGGGGGCATCCAAGAGACCCAGTACTTC. Translated, it gives CASSLAGGIQETQYF.

This chain connects TRBV5-1 to TRBJ1-1; weak D call: TRBD1 (5 bases). CDR3 length: 13 amino acids. Trimming pared 4 bases from V and 0 bases from J, leaving 7 bases between. The V gene's germline CDR1 is SGHRS and CDR2 YFSETQ. CDR3 protein: CASSEQVNTEAFF. In nucleotides, the CDR3 is TGCGCCAGCAGCGAACAGGTGAACACTGAAGCTTTCTTT. Complete variable domain (other parts from reference TRBV5-1 and TRBJ1-1): KAGVTQTPRYLIKTRGQQVTLSCSPISGHRSVSWYQQTPGQGLQFLFEYFSETQRNKGNFPGRFSGRQFSNSRSEMNVSTLELGDSALYLCASSEQVNTEAFFGQGTRLTVV.

The CDR3 loop reads CSSSQAADTQYF. For the CDR3, the DNA is TGCAGCTCATCACAGGCGGCAGATACGCAGTATTTT. The chain uses TRBV29-1 and TRBJ2-3, with a tentative D call TRBD1 (5 bases). This CDR3 contains 12 residues. Trimming left V 8 bases short and J 4 bases short, with 13 bases between. CDR1 SQVTM and CDR2 ANQGSEA come from the germline V gene.

This clone was seen only a few times. This chain uses TRBV11-2 with TRBJ1-1; D remains unclear. The length of the CDR3 is 12 residues. CDR1 is SGHAT, CDR2 FQNNGV, per germline. V was cut by 7 bases and J by 1 base, with 7 bases left in between. Here the CDR3 DNA reads TGTGCCAGCACCGTAGGGAACACTGAAGCTTTCTTT. It is translated as CASTVGNTEAFF.

The sample holds a few counts of this clone. V is TRBV6-5 and J is TRBJ1-5; D is ambiguous. The CDR3 length is 12 residues. The germline gives CDR1 MNHEY, CDR2 SVGAGI. Here the CDR3 reads CAVALSNQPQHF. DNA of the CDR3: TGTGCAGTCGCACTCAGCAATCAGCCCCAGCATTTT.

The J gene is TRBJ2-5, the V gene TRBV29-1; no firm D call. The CDR3 runs 10 residues. The germline CDR1 and CDR2 sequences are SQVTM and ANQGSEA. The CDR3 DNA reads as TGCAGTGTCGCGGAAGAGACCCAGTACTTC. Translating it yields CSVAEETQYF.

The genes are TRBV6-5 and TRBJ1-2, with D maybe TRBD1 (6 bases). This CDR3 comprises 14 residues. The germline gives CDR1 MNHEY, CDR2 SVGAGI. Trimming took off 6 bases at V and 4 bases at J, with 15 bases between the two ends. The CDR3 loop reads CASRAGVVGYGYTF. CDR3 nucleotides: TGTGCCAGCAGGGCAGGGGTAGTGGGCTATGGCTACACCTTC.

This clone occurred a few times. Additional DNA sequences in this sample encode the identical CDR3. This chain joins TRBV29-1 and TRBJ2-5, with D perhaps TRBD1 (6 bases). Per the germline V gene, CDR1 is SQVTM and CDR2 is ANQGSEA. The V gene lost 4 bases and the J gene lost 4 bases, with 7 bases spanning the gap. This CDR3 is 11 amino acids long. CDR3 residues: CSVVGGETQYF. CDR3 sequence (DNA): TGCAGCGTTGTAGGGGGAGAGACCCAGTACTTC.

The chain carries TRBV29-1 and TRBJ1-2; the D is unclear. V gave up 7 bases and J gave up 3 bases, with 15 bases separating them. The CDR3 covers 13 residues. Germline V gene lookup returns CDR1 SQVTM and CDR2 ANQGSEA. This chain's CDR3 is CSASGPGDYGYTF. The CDR3 nucleotides read TGCAGCGCCTCCGGACCTGGCGACTATGGCTACACCTTC. The full variable domain, its missing parts supplied by reference TRBV29-1 and TRBJ1-2, is SAVISQKPSRDICQRGTSLTIQCQVDSQVTMMFWYRQQPGQSLTLIATANQGSEATYESGFVIDKFPISRPNLTFSTLTVSNMSPEDSSIYLCSASGPGDYGYTFGSGTRLTVV.

J is TRBJ1-3 and V is TRBV29-1; D is unclear. V gave up 3 bases and J gave up 0 bases, with 6 bases separating them. This CDR3 has 13 amino acids. Germline loops: CDR1 SQVTM, CDR2 ANQGSEA. CDR3 sequence (DNA): TGCAGCGTTGAGAAGGACTCTGGAAACACCATATATTTT. Protein: CSVEKDSGNTIYF.

The gene calls are TRBV4-2 and TRBJ1-5; weak D call: TRBD1 (5 bases). Trimming took 0 bases from V and 4 from J, leaving 13 bases between them. The CDR3 has 16 residues. The germline gives CDR1 LGHNA, CDR2 YNFKEQ. The CDR3 loop reads CASSQDLRQLNQPQHF. Here the CDR3 DNA reads TGTGCCAGCAGCCAAGATCTTCGACAGCTTAATCAGCCCCAGCATTTT.